This T cell receptor (beta chain) was sequenced in a study of identical twins. Overall study results and limits: For cord blood, abundant beta clonotypes had fewer insertions, unlike memory repertoires, which showed none. Rather than following the same donors, the conclusions depended on cross-sectional statistical analysis.

There are a few counts of this clonotype. The antigen remains undetermined. Trimming at V came to 3 bases and at J to 4 bases, leaving 10 bases not matched to a gene. The CDR3 contains 16 residues. The germline CDR1 and CDR2 sequences are SGDLS and YYNGEE. TCRdb re-derived calls from the 5' RACE reads in MiXCR, one entry per CDR3 protein. This table holds about 920,000 distinct CDR3 sequences, around 12% found once. The data also belong to a second study, concerning yellow fever vaccine responses in identical twins.

The V call is TRBV9, the J call TRBJ2-1, with 7 bases that match TRBD1. The receptor's source is a woman younger than 35 in good health. The sequencing sample was made of PBMCs. In nucleotides, the CDR3 is TGTGCCAGCAGCGCCTTTGGGGCAGGGGGTTACAATGAGCAGTTCTTC. It is translated as CASSAFGAGGYNEQFF.